Following are 9 T cell receptor beta chains from one sample sequenced in a study of cytomegalovirus exposure and HLA in healthy donors. It was with 60 Vbeta and 13 Jbeta primers that the PCR ran. TCRdb keeps only in-frame clones here, not all; method: immunoSEQ multiplex PCR. This sample has roughly 87,000 clones, with about four fifths found just once. Sequencing was done on a sample of PBMCs. The source is a man in his sixties in good health and CMV-seronegative.

The rearrangement uses TRBV6-5 and TRBJ2-5; unclear D gene. V lost 4 bases to trimming and J lost 4 bases, with 4 bases between them. This CDR3 has 11 residues. CDR1 and CDR2 (germline): MNHEY, SVGAGI. The CDR3 nucleotides are TGTGCCAGCAGTTCGGTAGAGACCCAGTACTTC. Its protein is CASSSVETQYF.

CDR3 sequence reads: CASAITGANTEAFF. CDR3 sequence (DNA): TGTGCCAGTGCCATAACAGGGGCGAACACTGAAGCTTTCTTT. The chain joins TRBV19 to TRBJ1-1; 7 bases are a match to TRBD1. V lost 8 bases and J lost 1; bases outside the gene matches: 7. CDR3 length: 14 residues. Germline CDR1 reads LNHDA; CDR2 reads SQIVND (reference sequence).

CDR3 in amino acids: CASSLDPLEQFF. The CDR3 coding sequence is TGTGCCAGCAGCTTAGATCCCCTGGAGCAGTTCTTC. The rearrangement links TRBV11-2 to TRBJ2-1; D is undetermined. Trimming took 0 bases from V and 10 from J, leaving 7 bases between them. The germline V gene encodes CDR1 SGHAT and CDR2 FQNNGV. The CDR3 runs 12 residues.

J is TRBJ2-1 and V is TRBV19, with 10 bases fitting TRBD2. CDR3 length: 15 residues. Germline V lookup: CDR1 LNHDA, CDR2 SQIVND (reference sequence). The ends lost 1 base at V and 9 bases at J; junction bases unmatched: 6. The CDR3 coding sequence is TGTGCCAGTAGTATAGGAGCGGGGGGGCCGGTTGAGCAGTTCTTC. This codes for CASSIGAGGPVEQFF.

The count of this clone is one. J is TRBJ1-2 and V is TRBV2, with D possibly TRBD1 on 6 matching bases. The CDR3 sequence is 13 residues long. V shed 8 bases and J shed 5 bases, with 15 bases lying between them. Germline V gives CDR1 SNHLY, CDR2 FYNNEI. CDR3 amino acids: CASGGDISYGYTF. CDR3 DNA: TGTGCCAGCGGGGGGGACATTTCTTATGGCTACACCTTC.

The sample holds a few counts of this clone. The chain couples TRBV5-4 to TRBJ2-4; TRBD1 matches 8 bases. The CDR3 spans 15 residues. Germline V lookup: CDR1 SGHNT, CDR2 YYREEE (reference sequence). V trimming: 4 bases; J trimming: 5 bases; junction bases outside the gene matches: 8. The CDR3 DNA follows: TGTGCCAGCAGCCGCGGGACACAGGGGGAAAACATTCAGTACTTC. Translation: CASSRGTQGENIQYF.

The V gene is TRBV7-2, the J gene TRBJ1-2, with a possible D match to TRBD1 (5 bases). V was cut by 5 bases and J by 7 bases, with 14 bases left in between. CDR3 length equals 13 residues. Germline V gene sequence: CDR1 SGHTA, CDR2 FQGNSA. CDR3: CASSLSRRGGYTF. CDR3 sequence (DNA): TGTGCCAGCAGCCTATCCAGGAGGGGTGGCTACACCTTC. The full variable domain, in which reference TRBV7-2 and TRBJ1-2 provide the parts outside the CDR3, is GAGVSQSPSNKVTEKGKDVELRCDPISGHTALYWYRQSLGQGLEFLIYFQGNSAPDKSGLPSDRFSAERTGGSVSTLTIQRTQQEDSAVYLCASSLSRRGGYTFGSGTRLTVV.

The rearrangement links TRBV7-7 to TRBJ2-5, with unresolved D. V shed 1 base and J shed 2 bases, with 5 bases lying between them. CDR3 size: 13 residues. Germline V gene sequence: CDR1 SSHAT, CDR2 FNYEAQ (reference sequence). CDR3 region: CASSLDSQETQYF. DNA of the CDR3: TGTGCCAGCAGCTTAGACAGTCAAGAGACCCAGTACTTC. Based on the CDR3 plus reference TRBV7-7 and TRBJ2-5, the full variable domain is GAGVSQSPRYKVTKRGQDVTLRCDPISSHATLYWYQQALGQGPEFLTYFNYEAQPDKSGLPSDRFSAERPEGSISTLTIQRTEQRDSAMYRCASSLDSQETQYFGPGTRLLVL.

With respect to this clone: The same CDR3 also results from other DNA sequences found in this sample. The gene calls are TRBV19 and TRBJ1-3, with a tentative D call TRBD1 (5 bases). Per germline, CDR1 LNHDA and CDR2 SQIVND (reference sequence). This CDR3 comprises 17 residues. V was shortened by 5 bases and J by 0 bases, with 17 bases between the two germline ends. CDR3: CASSPSGLNSSGNTIYF. In DNA, the CDR3 is TGTGCCAGTAGTCCTTCAGGGCTAAACAGCTCTGGAAACACCATATATTTT.